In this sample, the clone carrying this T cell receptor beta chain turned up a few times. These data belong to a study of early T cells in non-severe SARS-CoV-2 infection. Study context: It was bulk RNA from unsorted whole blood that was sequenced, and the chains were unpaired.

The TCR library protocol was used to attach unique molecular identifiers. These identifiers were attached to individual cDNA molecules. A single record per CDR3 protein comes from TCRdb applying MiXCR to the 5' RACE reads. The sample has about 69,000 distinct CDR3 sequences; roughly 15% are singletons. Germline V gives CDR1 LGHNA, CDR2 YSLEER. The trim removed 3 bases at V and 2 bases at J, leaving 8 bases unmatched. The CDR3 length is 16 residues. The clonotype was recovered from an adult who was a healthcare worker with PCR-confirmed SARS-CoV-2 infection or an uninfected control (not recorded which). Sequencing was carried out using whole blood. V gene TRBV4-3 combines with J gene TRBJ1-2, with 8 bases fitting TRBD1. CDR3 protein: CASSQIAGTGNYGYTF. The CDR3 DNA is TGCGCCAGCAGCCAGATAGCCGGGACAGGCAACTATGGCTACACCTTC.